Each of the 16 T cell receptor beta chains below was sequenced from the same sample in a study of shared T cell receptors in the human thymus. Generated by immunoSEQ multiplex PCR, the TCRdb table keeps only in-frame clones and is missing some. The data hold about 380,000 clones, with over 90% observed a single time. The sample taken for sequencing was thymocytes. These receptors all stem from a human donor.

This chain links TRBV5-1 with TRBJ1-3; TRBD1 might be the D (5 bases). The CDR3 has 17 amino acids. From germline, CDR1 is SGHRS and CDR2 YFSETQ. V lost 4 bases, J lost 2 bases, and 19 bases lay in between. The CDR3 DNA sequence: TGCGCCAGCAGCCCCCGGGACGGGATCGCTCCTGGAAACACCATATATTTT. Translation: CASSPRDGIAPGNTIYF.

The rearrangement uses TRBV7-6 and TRBJ2-4, with D possibly TRBD1 on 6 matching bases. Germline V lookup: CDR1 SGHVS, CDR2 FNYEAQ. V lost 5 bases and J lost 3, with 20 bases in between. The CDR3 is made up of 17 amino acids. CDR3 residues: CASSPYRVNIGKNIQYF. The CDR3 DNA sequence: TGTGCCAGCAGCCCCTACAGGGTGAATATCGGCAAAAACATTCAGTACTTC.

This chain connects TRBV2 to TRBJ2-7; the match to TRBD1 covers 7 bases. The germline V gene encodes CDR1 SNHLY and CDR2 FYNNEI. This CDR3 region has 14 residues. The trim removed 9 bases at V and 5 bases at J, leaving 13 bases unmatched. The CDR3 DNA is TGTGCCAGTTGGCCGGGACAGCAGGTCCACGAGCAGTACTTC. This encodes CASWPGQQVHEQYF.

This clone came up once. This chain uses TRBV11-3 with TRBJ2-2; either TRBD1 or TRBD2 may fit D (5 bases each). The CDR3 is 13 residues long. CDR1 is SGHNT, CDR2 YENEEA, per germline. Trimming removed 3 bases from V and 6 bases from J, with 8 bases in between. This CDR3 reads CASSLGPSGELFF. In DNA form, the CDR3 reads TGTGCCAGCAGCTTGGGACCTTCCGGGGAGCTGTTTTTT. Full variable domain (rest looked up from reference TRBV11-3 and TRBJ2-2): EAGVVQSPRYKIIEKKQPVAFWCNPISGHNTLYWYLQNLGQGPELLIRYENEEAVDDSQLPKDRFSAERLKGVDSTLKIQPAELGDSAVYLCASSLGPSGELFFGEGSRLTVL.

The chain couples TRBV28 to TRBJ2-7; D remains unclear. The CDR3 covers 11 residues. Trimming took off 0 bases at V and 3 bases at J, with 0 bases between the two ends. In germline, CDR1 is MDHEN, CDR2 SYDVKM. The CDR3 sequence: CASSLCYEQYF. The CDR3 DNA is TGTGCCAGCAGTTTATGCTACGAGCAGTACTTC.

This sequence joins TRBV12-5 and TRBJ2-1, with 8 bases lining up with TRBD2. CDR1 LGHNT and CDR2 FRNRAP come from the germline V gene. Germline trimming cut 5 bases from V and 7 bases from J; bases unmatched to any gene: 13. The CDR3 is 16 residues long. CDR3 region: CASGRQAGGGVNEQFF. CDR3 coding DNA: TGTGCTAGTGGTCGGCAGGCGGGAGGCGGGGTGAATGAGCAGTTCTTC.

The chain recombines TRBV15 with TRBJ2-3; TRBD1 agrees at 7 bases. The junction had 11 bases not matched to a gene; V was cut back by 5 bases and J by 9 bases. This CDR3 is built from 14 residues. Germline CDR1 LNHNV, CDR2 YYDKDF (reference sequence). In nucleotides, the CDR3 is TGTGCCACCAGCTCCCTTGGACAGGTGAAGACGCAGTATTTT. Protein: CATSSLGQVKTQYF.

The CDR3: CASSYRGATNEKLFF. The CDR3, as DNA: TGTGCCAGCAGTTATCGGGGGGCAACTAATGAAAAACTGTTTTTT. This chain connects TRBV6-5 to TRBJ1-4; possibly TRBD1 for D (5 bases). The V gene lost 3 bases and the J gene lost 0 bases, with 8 bases spanning the gap. The CDR3 is made up of 15 amino acids. The germline V gene encodes CDR1 MNHEY and CDR2 SVGAGI.

The rearrangement uses TRBV7-9 and TRBJ2-7, with 9 positions matching TRBD2. The CDR3 totals 19 residues. The trim removed 5 bases at V and 0 bases at J, leaving 17 bases unmatched. Germline CDR1 and CDR2: SEHNR and FQNEAQ (reference sequence). The CDR3 region is CASSRAPSLAGSSSYEQYF. The CDR3 coding sequence is TGTGCCAGCAGCCGGGCCCCATCACTAGCGGGCTCAAGCTCCTACGAGCAGTACTTC.

The CDR3 region is CASSYGQGRDTQYF. The CDR3 DNA reads TGTGCCAGCAGTTACGGCCAGGGCAGGGATACGCAGTATTTT. The gene calls are TRBV6-5 and TRBJ2-3, with D possibly being TRBD1 (5 bases). Deletions cut 2 bases from V and 6 bases from J, with 12 bases between. The germline gives CDR1 MNHEY, CDR2 SVGAGI. This CDR3 is 14 amino acids long.

This chain connects TRBV6-5 to TRBJ1-1; D is unresolved. CDR1 and CDR2 (germline): MNHEY, SVGAGI. This CDR3 is built from 12 residues. The CDR3 sequence: CPRVANWAEAFF. CDR3 nucleotide sequence: TGTCCCCGGGTGGCTAATTGGGCTGAAGCTTTCTTT.

This clone was counted between two and nine times. The chain has TRBV5-1 and TRBJ2-5, with TRBD1 matching 7 bases. Germline-derived CDR1 and CDR2 are SGHRS and YFSETQ. This CDR3 contains 18 residues. The V and J ends lost 4 bases and 0 bases, in that order; junction bases with no gene match: 15. The CDR3 region has the DNA TGCGCCAGCAGCGTGTGCCGGGACAGATTATCGTACCAAGAGACCCAGTACTTC. The encoded protein is CASSVCRDRLSYQETQYF.

The gene calls are TRBV27 and TRBJ1-2; a weak D match, TRBD1 (5 bases). The CDR3 has 18 residues. CDR1 MNHEY and CDR2 SMNVEV come from the germline V gene (reference sequence). Trimming took off 0 bases at V and 7 bases at J, with 24 bases between the two ends. CDR3 nucleotide sequence: TGTGCCAGCAGTTTATCAAGAGGTCAGATGGATTGGGGGAGTGGCTACACCTTC. Protein product: CASSLSRGQMDWGSGYTF.

V is TRBV28 and J is TRBJ1-1; weak D call: TRBD1 (6 bases). Germline V gene sequence: CDR1 MDHEN, CDR2 SYDVKM. The CDR3 totals 14 residues. Between the trimmed V and J ends, which lost 6 bases and 5 bases, there was a span of 16 bases. The CDR3 DNA reads TGTGCCAGCAGACTCAACTGGGACATTACTGAAGCTTTCTTT. It is translated as CASRLNWDITEAFF.

This clone turned up a few times. The CDR3 here is CASSPGDGYTF. Written as DNA, the CDR3 is TGTGCCAGCTCACCAGGGGACGGCTACACCTTC. V and J are TRBV18 and TRBJ1-2, with D perhaps matching TRBD1 (5 bases). The CDR3 length is 11 residues. The germline gives CDR1 KGHSH, CDR2 LQKENI. V lost 2 bases and J lost 8, with 6 bases in between.

This rearrangement joins TRBV28 to TRBJ2-1; D gene uncertain. Germline V gene lookup returns CDR1 MDHEN and CDR2 SYDVKM. The V gene lost 2 bases and the J gene lost 4 bases, with 9 bases spanning the gap. The CDR3 is 14 residues long. The CDR3 is CASSLGGFYNEQFF. CDR3 DNA sequence: TGTGCCAGCAGTTTAGGTGGATTTTACAATGAGCAGTTCTTC.